The 12 T cell receptor beta chains in this list originate from one sample, sequenced in a study of T cells after yellow fever vaccination. MiXCR, run by TCRdb on the 5' RACE reads, gives a single entry per CDR3 protein. The sample has some 160,000 distinct CDR3 sequences; 9.3% are singletons. Specimen: CD8+ T cells sorted from PBMCs, collected 45 days after the yellow fever booster vaccination. Receptors originate from a man aged 18 to 35 who received the YFV17D yellow fever vaccine.

In this sample, this clonotype turned up a few times. V is TRBV9 and J is TRBJ1-1; D is perhaps TRBD1 (5 bases). CDR1 and CDR2 (germline): SGDLS, YYNGEE. The CDR3 sequence is 13 residues long. The ends were cut back, 3 bases at V and 1 base at J, with 7 bases in the middle. DNA for the CDR3: TGTGCCAGCAGCGGTGGGACGAACACTGAAGCTTTCTTT. This encodes CASSGGTNTEAFF. The variable domain in full, with the rest retrieved from reference TRBV9 and TRBJ1-1, is DSGVTQTPKHLITATGQRVTLRCSPRSGDLSVYWYQQSLDQGLQFLIQYYNGEERAKGNILERFSAQQFPDLHSELNLSSLELGDSALYFCASSGGTNTEAFFGQGTRLTVV.

The table lists this clonotype with a few counts. The CDR3 is CASSLSRQGGQPQHF. In DNA, the CDR3 is TGTGCCAGCAGCTTGAGTAGACAGGGCGGTCAGCCCCAGCATTTT. The chain recombines TRBV5-6 with TRBJ1-5; 7 nucleotides line up with TRBD1. J gave up 6 bases and V 1 base, and 7 bases lay outside the gene matches. The CDR3 covers 15 residues. CDR1 SGHDT and CDR2 YYEEEE come from the germline V gene.

In its sample, this clonotype was seen a few times. The chain couples TRBV7-2 to TRBJ2-3, with 9 bases matching TRBD2. The CDR3 spans 16 residues. V dropped 6 bases and J dropped 2; count of bases not matched to a gene: 9. CDR1 is SGHTA, CDR2 FQGNSA, per germline. CDR3 nucleotide sequence: TGTGCCAGCAGGGCCCTAGCGGGGAAAAACACAGATACGCAGTATTTT. Protein: CASRALAGKNTDTQYF.

This clonotype was seen a handful of times. The chain carries TRBV9 and TRBJ2-3; the match to TRBD2 covers 12 bases. This CDR3 is built from 19 residues. With V trimmed by 3 bases and J by 0 bases, 11 bases remained unmatched. Germline V CDR1 and CDR2: SGDLS, YYNGEE. CDR3 residues: CASSGQLAGGTYSTDTQYF. CDR3 DNA sequence: TGTGCCAGCAGCGGACAGCTAGCGGGGGGGACCTATAGCACAGATACGCAGTATTTT. Based on the CDR3 plus reference TRBV9 and TRBJ2-3, the full variable domain is DSGVTQTPKHLITATGQRVTLRCSPRSGDLSVYWYQQSLDQGLQFLIQYYNGEERAKGNILERFSAQQFPDLHSELNLSSLELGDSALYFCASSGQLAGGTYSTDTQYFGPGTRLTVL.

This clonotype was observed a handful of times. This chain joins TRBV11-1 and TRBJ1-1; TRBD1 is a possible D gene (5 bases). Germline V gene lookup returns CDR1 SGHAT and CDR2 FQDESV (reference sequence). The CDR3 runs to 13 residues. V was cut by 8 bases and J by 1 base, with 11 bases left in between. The CDR3 is CASALRGNTEAFF. The CDR3, as DNA: TGTGCCAGCGCCTTGAGGGGGAACACTGAAGCTTTCTTT.

The chain carries TRBV7-3 and TRBJ2-1, with 10 nucleotides matching TRBD2. Trimming cost V 5 bases and J 7 bases; bases outside gene matches: 11. Germline V lookup: CDR1 SGHTA, CDR2 FQGTGA. This CDR3 has 16 amino acids. DNA for the CDR3: TGTGCCAGCAGCCCCGAGAGCGGGGGGGCGGAGAATGAGCAGTTCTTC. Translation: CASSPESGGAENEQFF.

This chain connects TRBV6-2 or TRBV6-3 to TRBJ2-5; TRBD2 aligns across 10 bases. The trim removed 7 bases at V and 3 bases at J, leaving 8 bases unmatched. The CDR3 consists of 15 residues. Germline values: CDR1 MNHEY, CDR2 SVGEGT. The chain's CDR3 is CASIRRTSGKETQYF. The CDR3 coding sequence is TGTGCCAGCATAAGAAGGACTAGCGGAAAAGAGACCCAGTACTTC.

The chain employs TRBV6-1 and TRBJ2-1, with 9 bases aligning to TRBD1. The CDR3 is made up of 16 amino acids. Germline trimming cut 7 bases from V and 7 bases from J; bases unmatched to any gene: 14. CDR1 and CDR2 (germline): MNHNS, SASEGT. The CDR3 protein is CASTTTTGGGGNEQFF. The CDR3, as DNA: TGTGCCAGCACTACAACAACAGGGGGCGGTGGGAATGAGCAGTTCTTC.

V is TRBV9 and J is TRBJ2-1; D call uncertain. The CDR3 has 11 amino acids. Germline V gene data show CDR1 as SGDLS and CDR2 as YYNGEE. Trimming stripped 3 bases from V and 10 bases from J, with 8 bases between. The CDR3 nucleotides are TGTGCCAGCAGCGATGAAAGAGAGCAGTTCTTC. Translated: CASSDEREQFF.

This clonotype was recorded a few times. The chain recombines TRBV3-1 with TRBJ2-4; D ambiguous. Looked up from germline, CDR1 is LGHDT and CDR2 is YNNKEL (reference sequence). Trimming took 4 bases from V and 6 from J, leaving 31 bases between them. The CDR3 is 20 amino acids. The CDR3 bases are TGTGCCAGCAGCCCCGACTCCCGTCGGGCGCCCCCGCCACGATTAAACATTCAGTACTTC. This sequence encodes CASSPDSRRAPPPRLNIQYF.

This clonotype was observed at least ten times. The chain combines TRBV12-3 or TRBV12-4 with TRBJ2-1; possibly TRBD1 or TRBD2 for D (6 bases each). V was cut by 2 bases and J by 5 bases, with 13 bases left in between. The CDR3 sequence is 15 residues long. CDR3 nucleotides: TGTGCCAGCAGTTTAAGGGGGGCCCCCGACAATGAGCAGTTCTTC. It encodes CASSLRGAPDNEQFF.

This clonotype has just a few counts. The V gene is TRBV6-6, the J gene TRBJ2-7; 10 bases are a match to TRBD2. The CDR3 covers 15 residues. Losses at the gene ends were 8 bases for V and 3 bases for J; bases not matched to a gene: 10. Germline CDR1 MNHNY, CDR2 SVGAGI (reference sequence). The CDR3 sequence is CASSLPSGGDYEQYF. CDR3 DNA sequence: TGTGCCAGCTCCCTCCCGAGCGGGGGGGACTACGAGCAGTACTTC.